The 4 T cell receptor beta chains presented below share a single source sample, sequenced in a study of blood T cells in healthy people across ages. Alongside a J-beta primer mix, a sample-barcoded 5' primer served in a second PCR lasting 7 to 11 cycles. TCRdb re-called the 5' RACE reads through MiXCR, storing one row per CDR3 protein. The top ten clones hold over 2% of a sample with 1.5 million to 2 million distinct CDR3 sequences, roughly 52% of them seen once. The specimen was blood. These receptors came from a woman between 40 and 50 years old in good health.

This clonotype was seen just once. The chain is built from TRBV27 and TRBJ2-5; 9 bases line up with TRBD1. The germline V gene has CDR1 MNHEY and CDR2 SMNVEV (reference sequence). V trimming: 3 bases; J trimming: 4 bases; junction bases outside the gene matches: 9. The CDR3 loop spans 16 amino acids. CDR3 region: CASSLTPGTGIETQYF. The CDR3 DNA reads TGTGCCAGCAGTTTGACTCCCGGGACAGGGATAGAGACCCAGTACTTC.

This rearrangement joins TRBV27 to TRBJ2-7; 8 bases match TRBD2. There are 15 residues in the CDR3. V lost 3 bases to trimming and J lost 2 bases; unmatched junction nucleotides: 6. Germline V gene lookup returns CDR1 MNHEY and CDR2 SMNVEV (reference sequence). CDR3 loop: CASSLGLVSAYEQYF. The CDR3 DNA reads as TGTGCCAGCAGTTTGGGACTAGTTTCGGCCTACGAGCAGTACTTC.

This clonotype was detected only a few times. This chain's CDR3 is CASSYDGNTEAFF. Here the CDR3 DNA reads TGTGCCAGCAGTTACGACGGGAACACTGAAGCTTTCTTT. The chain employs TRBV6-2 or TRBV6-3 and TRBJ1-1; D is undetermined. V was trimmed by 2 bases and J by 1 base, leaving 5 bases between them. In germline, CDR1 is MNHEY, CDR2 SVGEGT. This CDR3 spans 13 amino acids.

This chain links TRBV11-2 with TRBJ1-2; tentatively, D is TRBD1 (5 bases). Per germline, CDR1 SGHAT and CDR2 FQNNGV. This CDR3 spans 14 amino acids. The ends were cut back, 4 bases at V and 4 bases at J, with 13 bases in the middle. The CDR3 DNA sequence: TGTGCCAGCAGCTGGGGCCAGATGGGCTATGGCTACACCTTC. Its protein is CASSWGQMGYGYTF.